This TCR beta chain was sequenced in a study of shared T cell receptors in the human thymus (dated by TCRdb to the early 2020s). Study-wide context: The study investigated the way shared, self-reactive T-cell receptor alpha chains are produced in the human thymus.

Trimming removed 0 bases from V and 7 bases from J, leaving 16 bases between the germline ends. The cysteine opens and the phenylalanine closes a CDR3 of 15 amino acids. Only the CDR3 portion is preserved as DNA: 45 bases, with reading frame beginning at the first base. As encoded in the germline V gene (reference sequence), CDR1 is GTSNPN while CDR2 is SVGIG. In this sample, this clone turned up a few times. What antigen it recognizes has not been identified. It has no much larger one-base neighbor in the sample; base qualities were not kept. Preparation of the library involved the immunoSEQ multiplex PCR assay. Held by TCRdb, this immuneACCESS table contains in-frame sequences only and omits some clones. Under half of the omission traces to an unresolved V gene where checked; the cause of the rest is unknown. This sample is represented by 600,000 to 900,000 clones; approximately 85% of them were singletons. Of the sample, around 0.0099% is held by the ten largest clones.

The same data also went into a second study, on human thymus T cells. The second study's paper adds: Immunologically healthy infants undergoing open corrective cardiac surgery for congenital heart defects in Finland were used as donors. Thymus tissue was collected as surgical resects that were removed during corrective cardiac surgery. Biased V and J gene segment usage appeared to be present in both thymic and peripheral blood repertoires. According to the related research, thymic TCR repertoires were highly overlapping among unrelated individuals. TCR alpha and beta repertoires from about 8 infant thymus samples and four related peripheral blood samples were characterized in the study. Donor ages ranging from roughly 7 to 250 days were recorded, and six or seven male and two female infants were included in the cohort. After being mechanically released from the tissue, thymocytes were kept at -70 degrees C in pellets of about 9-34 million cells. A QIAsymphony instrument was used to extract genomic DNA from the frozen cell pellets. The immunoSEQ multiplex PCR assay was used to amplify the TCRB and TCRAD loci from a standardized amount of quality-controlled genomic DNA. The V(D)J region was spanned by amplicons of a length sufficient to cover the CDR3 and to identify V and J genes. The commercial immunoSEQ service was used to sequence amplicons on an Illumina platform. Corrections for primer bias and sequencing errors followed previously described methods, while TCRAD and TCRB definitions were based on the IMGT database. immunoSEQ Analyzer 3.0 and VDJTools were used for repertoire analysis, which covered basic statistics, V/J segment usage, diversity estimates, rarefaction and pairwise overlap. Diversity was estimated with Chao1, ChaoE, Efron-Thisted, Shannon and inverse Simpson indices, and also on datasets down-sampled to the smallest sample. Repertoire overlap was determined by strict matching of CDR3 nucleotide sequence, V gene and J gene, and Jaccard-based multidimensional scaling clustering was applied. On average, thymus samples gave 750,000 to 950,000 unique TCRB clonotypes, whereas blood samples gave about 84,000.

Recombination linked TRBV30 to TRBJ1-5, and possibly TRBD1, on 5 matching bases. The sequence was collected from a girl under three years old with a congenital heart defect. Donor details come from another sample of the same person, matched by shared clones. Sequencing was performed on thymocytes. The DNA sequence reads TGTGCCTGGAGTGTAAGAGAGGCAGGGCGGCAGCCCCAGCATTTT. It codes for CAWSVREAGRQPQHF.